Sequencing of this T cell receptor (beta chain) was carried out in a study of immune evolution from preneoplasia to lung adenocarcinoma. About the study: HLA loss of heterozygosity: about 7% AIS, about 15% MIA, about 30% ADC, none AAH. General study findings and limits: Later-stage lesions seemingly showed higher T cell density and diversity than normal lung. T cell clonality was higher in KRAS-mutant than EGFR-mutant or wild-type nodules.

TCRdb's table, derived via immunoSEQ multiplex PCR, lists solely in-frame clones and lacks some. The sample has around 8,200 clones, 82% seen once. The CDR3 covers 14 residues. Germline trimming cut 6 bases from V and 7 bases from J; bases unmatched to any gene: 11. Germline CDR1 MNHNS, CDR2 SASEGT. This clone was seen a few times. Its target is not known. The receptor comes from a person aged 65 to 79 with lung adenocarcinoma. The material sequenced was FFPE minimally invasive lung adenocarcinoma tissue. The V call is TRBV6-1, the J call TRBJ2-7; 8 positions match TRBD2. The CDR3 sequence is CASSELADSREQYF. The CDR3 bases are TGTGCCAGCAGCGAACTAGCGGACTCGAGAGAGCAGTACTTC.